These 25 T cell receptor beta chains came from one sample sequenced in a study of T cell repertoires in cytomegalovirus infection. TCRdb reanalysed the reads using MiXCR and keeps one entry per CDR3 protein. Here the sample spans approximately 130,000 distinct CDR3 sequences, 20% to 30% being singletons. Their target antigens are unknown. Sequenced material: PBMCs, sequenced either directly or after in vitro stimulation (not recorded which). These receptors came from a human donor in good health (CMV status not recorded). Some clones in this sample may be carry-over from other donors' samples.

This chain links TRBV12-3 or TRBV12-4 with TRBJ2-1, with TRBD2 matching 7 bases. J was trimmed by 6 bases and V by 1 base; bases with no gene match: 12. This CDR3 comprises 17 residues. CDR3 nucleotides: TGTGCCAGCAGTTTAGTCTCTCGGACTAGGGCAACCAATGAGCAGTTCTTC. Amino acid sequence: CASSLVSRTRATNEQFF.

The chain employs TRBV27 and TRBJ2-1; 12 bases match TRBD2. The CDR3 has 14 amino acids. With V trimmed by 6 bases and J by 7 bases, 4 bases remained unmatched. CDR1 and CDR2 (germline): MNHEY, SMNVEV (reference sequence). CDR3 region: CASSTSGRRNEQFF. DNA for the CDR3: TGTGCCAGCAGCACTAGCGGGAGGCGAAATGAGCAGTTCTTC.

The chain is built from TRBV29-1 and TRBJ2-2, with 15 nucleotides matching TRBD2. V dropped 5 bases and J dropped 6; count of bases not matched to a gene: 10. Germline assignment: CDR1 SQVTM and CDR2 ANQGSEA. This CDR3 is 17 amino acids long. CDR3 nucleotide sequence: TGCAGCGTTAACCTAGGACTAGCGGGAGGGCCGTCCGGGGAGCTGTTTTTT. It codes for CSVNLGLAGGPSGELFF.

There are many counts of this clonotype. The chain recombines TRBV7-8 with TRBJ2-3; D is perhaps TRBD2 (6 bases). V was pared by 5 bases and J by 9 bases, with 21 bases between. This CDR3 contains 15 residues. CDR1 and CDR2 from the germline V gene are SGHVS and FQNEAQ. CDR3 bases: TGTGCCAGCAGCACCGGGACTCGGTCGTGGTACACGCAGTATTTT. It encodes CASSTGTRSWYTQYF. Using reference TRBV7-8 and TRBJ2-3 for the parts outside the CDR3, the full variable domain is GAGVSQSPRYKVAKRGQDVALRCDPISGHVSLFWYQQALGQGPEFLTYFQNEAQLDKSGLPSDRFFAERPEGSVSTLKIQRTQQEDSAVYLCASSTGTRSWYTQYFGPGTRLTVL.

Concerning this clonotype itself: The junction departs from germline at one end; a sequencing error may be responsible. The J gene is TRBJ2-5, the V gene TRBV5-3; D is uncertain. TRBV5-3 is annotated as an ORF whose role is uncertain. There are 18 residues in the CDR3. The CDR3 sequence is CASSFIRVPEPSEETQYF. The CDR3 region has the DNA TGTGCCAGCAGCTTTATTCGGGTCCCGGAGCCATCTGAGGAGACCCAGTACTTC.

This clonotype was detected ten times or more. The chain is built from TRBV7-2 and TRBJ2-2; 8 nucleotides match TRBD2. V dropped 1 base and J dropped 1; count of bases not matched to a gene: 5. The V gene's germline CDR1 is SGHTA and CDR2 FQGNSA. This CDR3 spans 17 amino acids. This CDR3 reads CASSLVGTRQNTGELFF. In nucleotides, the CDR3 is TGTGCCAGCAGCTTAGTAGGGACTAGACAGAACACCGGGGAGCTGTTTTTT.

This clonotype was observed at least ten times. The rearrangement links TRBV7-2 to TRBJ2-7; 8 positions match TRBD1. The CDR3 has 13 residues. The junction had 4 bases not matched to a gene; V was cut back by 1 base and J by 8 bases. CDR1 is SGHTA, CDR2 FQGNSA, per germline. The CDR3 nucleotides are TGTGCCAGCAGCTTAGACACAGGGGGGAAGCAGTACGTC. Protein sequence: CASSLDTGGKQYV.

V gene TRBV20-1 combines with J gene TRBJ2-7; TRBD1 matches at 7 bases. Germline V gene lookup returns CDR1 DFQATT and CDR2 SNEGSKA (reference sequence). The CDR3 has 12 amino acids. J was trimmed by 6 bases and V by 6 bases; bases with no gene match: 8. The CDR3 bases are TGCAGTGCCGATACAGGGGTTCCCGAGCAGTACTTC. This sequence encodes CSADTGVPEQYF.

This clonotype was detected ten times or more. The rearrangement links TRBV6-2 or TRBV6-3 to TRBJ1-2, with 7 bases aligning to TRBD1. This CDR3 spans 15 amino acids. The germline gives CDR1 MNHEY, CDR2 SVGEGT. Trimming cost V 0 bases and J 3 bases; bases outside gene matches: 4. This CDR3 is CASSYSRQGDYGYTF. The DNA of the CDR3 is TGTGCCAGCAGTTACTCGAGGCAGGGGGACTATGGCTACACCTTC.

This chain connects TRBV3-1 to TRBJ2-2; the D gene is possibly TRBD2 (6 bases). CDR1 is LGHDT, CDR2 YNNKEL, per germline (reference sequence). CDR3 length equals 19 residues. The ends were cut back, 4 bases at V and 0 bases at J, with 21 bases in the middle. In DNA, the CDR3 is TGTGCCAGCAGCCTTGGAAACCCCGTCGGGGGAACGAACACCGGGGAGCTGTTTTTT. It yields the protein CASSLGNPVGGTNTGELFF.

In this sample, this clonotype turned up a few times. V usage is TRBV27 and J usage is TRBJ1-2; D ambiguous. This CDR3 contains 16 residues. V lost 2 bases and J lost 0, with 13 bases in between. The germline V gene has CDR1 MNHEY and CDR2 SMNVEV (reference sequence). CDR3 amino acids: CASSLVGTKTNYGYTF. CDR3 DNA: TGTGCCAGCAGTTTAGTAGGAACAAAAACTAACTATGGCTACACCTTC.

The chain carries TRBV12-3 or TRBV12-4 and TRBJ1-5, with D uncertain. The CDR3 spans 15 residues. With 6 bases removed from V and 7 bases from J, the gap between germline ends came to 19 bases. The CDR3 DNA is TGTGCCAGCAGGGCAACGGGTCCCTTTGGCCAGCCCCAGCATTTT. Its protein product is CASRATGPFGQPQHF.

This chain links TRBV20-1 with TRBJ1-3; 10 positions match TRBD1. Germline-derived CDR1 and CDR2 are DFQATT and SNEGSKA (reference sequence). J gave up 3 bases and V 3 bases, and 2 bases lay outside the gene matches. The CDR3 totals 14 residues. The CDR3 spells CSASGQGDGNTIYF. The CDR3 DNA follows: TGCAGTGCTAGTGGACAGGGGGATGGAAACACCATATATTTT.

J is TRBJ2-3 and V is TRBV5-1; D is uncertain. Germline-derived CDR1 and CDR2 are SGHRS and YFSETQ. V lost 0 bases and J 2 bases, leaving 16 bases between the germline ends. The CDR3 has 17 amino acids. As DNA, the CDR3 is TGCGCCAGCAGCTTGGTTGCGTCAACCCACCCCACAGATACGCAGTATTTT. It encodes CASSLVASTHPTDTQYF.

There are a few counts of this clonotype. The V call is TRBV30, the J call TRBJ2-1; 11 bases fit TRBD2. V shed 7 bases and J 4 bases; nucleotides not matched to a gene: 6. The CDR3 is made up of 14 amino acids. The germline V gene encodes CDR1 GTSNPN and CDR2 SVGIG (reference sequence). The CDR3 reads CASAGTSGYNEQFF. The CDR3 nucleotides read TGTGCCTCCGCCGGGACTAGCGGATACAATGAGCAGTTCTTC.

This clonotype was counted between two and nine times. The genes are TRBV5-1 and TRBJ1-1, with a tentative D call TRBD1 (5 bases). The CDR3 totals 14 residues. Trimming stripped 4 bases from V and 5 bases from J, with 15 bases between. CDR1 SGHRS and CDR2 YFSETQ come from the germline V gene. The CDR3 reads CASSRTSGETEAFF. The CDR3 DNA reads TGCGCCAGCAGCCGGACCTCGGGGGAAACTGAAGCTTTCTTT.

This clonotype was counted ten times or more. This chain uses TRBV7-9 with TRBJ2-7; perhaps TRBD2 as D (5 bases). V was trimmed by 1 base and J by 2 bases, leaving 12 bases between them. In germline, CDR1 is SEHNR, CDR2 FQNEAQ (reference sequence). CDR3 size: 15 residues. The CDR3: CASSLGGGPTYEQYF. DNA of the CDR3: TGTGCCAGCAGCTTAGGTGGCGGGCCAACCTACGAGCAGTACTTC.

The rearrangement uses TRBV5-6 and TRBJ2-7, with a tentative D call TRBD2 (5 bases). Trimming pared 1 base from V and 0 bases from J, leaving 11 bases between. Germline CDR1 SGHDT, CDR2 YYEEEE. The CDR3 covers 15 residues. The CDR3 spells CASSLLGESSYEQYV. The CDR3 DNA follows: TGTGCCAGCAGCTTGCTCGGGGAAAGCTCCTACGAGCAGTACGTC.

This clonotype was detected a few times. V is TRBV10-3 and J is TRBJ2-7, with TRBD1 identical over 9 bases. The germline gives CDR1 ENHRY, CDR2 SYGVKD. V lost 3 bases and J lost 3; bases outside the gene matches: 6. CDR3 length equals 15 residues. CDR3 amino acids: CAISDPGQGIYEQYF. DNA for the CDR3: TGTGCCATCAGTGACCCGGGACAGGGTATCTACGAGCAGTACTTC.

This clonotype was observed a handful of times. The gene calls are TRBV28 and TRBJ2-1; TRBD2 matches at 8 bases. Germline CDR1 is MDHEN and CDR2 is SYDVKM. Trimming removed 2 bases from V and 4 bases from J; junction bases left unmatched: 10. The CDR3 has 17 amino acids. CDR3 amino acids: CASSLKKAGGVYNEQFF. DNA for the CDR3: TGTGCCAGCAGTTTAAAAAAGGCGGGAGGTGTTTACAATGAGCAGTTCTTC.

This chain uses TRBV27 with TRBJ2-1; D unclear. The CDR3 sequence is 11 residues long. Per germline, CDR1 MNHEY and CDR2 SMNVEV (reference sequence). The V gene lost 2 bases and the J gene lost 7 bases, with 3 bases spanning the gap. The CDR3 is CASSLKNEQFF. The DNA of the CDR3 is TGTGCCAGCAGTTTAAAGAATGAGCAGTTCTTC.

The gene calls are TRBV12-3 or TRBV12-4 and TRBJ2-1, with TRBD1 as a possible D gene (5 bases). The ends were cut back, 2 bases at V and 3 bases at J, with 11 bases in the middle. The CDR3 has 15 amino acids. The DNA of the CDR3 is TGTGCCAGCAGTTTATCGTACAGGCACTACAATGAGCAGTTCTTC. Its protein is CASSLSYRHYNEQFF.

V is TRBV7-9 and J is TRBJ2-1, with TRBD2 matching 7 bases. V gave up 5 bases and J gave up 5 bases; unmatched junction bases: 15. The CDR3 is made up of 17 amino acids. Germline V gene sequence: CDR1 SEHNR, CDR2 FQNEAQ (reference sequence). This CDR3 reads CASSPPFKRDGNNEQFF. CDR3 DNA: TGTGCCAGCAGCCCCCCATTCAAGCGGGATGGAAACAATGAGCAGTTCTTC. The complete variable domain, with remaining parts taken from reference TRBV7-9 and TRBJ2-1, reads DTGVSQNPRHKITKRGQNVTFRCDPISEHNRLYWYRQTLGQGPEFLTYFQNEAQLEKSRLLSDRFSAERPKGSFSTLEIQRTEQGDSAMYLCASSPPFKRDGNNEQFFGPGTRLTVL.

The table lists this clonotype with many counts. The chain joins TRBV7-6 to TRBJ2-2; maybe TRBD1 (6 bases). The CDR3 extends over 15 amino acids. CDR1 is SGHVS, CDR2 FNYEAQ, per germline. Trimming took off 1 base at V and 4 bases at J, with 10 bases between the two ends. CDR3 sequence: CASSLGGHFTGELFF. The CDR3 bases are TGTGCCAGCAGCTTAGGGGGACACTTCACCGGGGAGCTGTTTTTT.

The sample holds a few counts of this clonotype. J is TRBJ2-1 and V is TRBV27, with 9 bases fitting TRBD1. Germline V lookup: CDR1 MNHEY, CDR2 SMNVEV (reference sequence). This CDR3 has 16 residues. Unmatched junction bases numbered 12, after V lost 5 bases and J lost 7 bases. CDR3 protein: CASSLTPGQGGNEQFF. CDR3 nucleotide sequence: TGTGCCAGCAGTCTCACCCCGGGACAGGGCGGTAATGAGCAGTTCTTC.